The clone carrying this T cell receptor beta chain was detected a few times. Its cognate antigen is unknown. Constant-segment-primed 5'RACE gave TCR alpha and TCR beta cDNA libraries with sample barcodes and UMIs. TCRdb re-derived calls from the 5' RACE reads in MiXCR, one entry per CDR3 protein. This sample has hundreds of thousands of distinct CDR3 sequences, with less than 25% found just once. This sample is drawn from a study of T-cell memory formation after mild COVID-19. Overall study context: In these data, TCR clusters were largely donor specific.

Study outcomes and limitations: Researchers could not confirm that second-wave clones peaking on day 37 targeted SARS-CoV-2. Clones contracting day 15 to 85 were balanced CD4/CD8; later expanders leaned CD4+.

Looked up from germline, CDR1 is MNHEY and CDR2 is SMNVEV (reference sequence). Between the trimmed V and J ends, which lost 5 bases and 4 bases, there was a span of 12 bases. The CDR3 covers 13 residues. The sequencing sample was made of PBMCs or a T cell subset sorted from them (not recorded which). The TCR sequence derives from an adult woman who had mild COVID-19 (a few samples of this study predate the infection). Cell type and time point are not known. This chain joins TRBV27 and TRBJ2-7; D may be TRBD2 (6 bases). CDR3 in amino acids: CASSPFGGYEQYF. For the CDR3, the DNA is TGTGCCAGCAGTCCCTTTGGGGGGTACGAGCAGTACTTC.